Listed here are 11 T cell receptor beta chains from one sample, sequenced in a study of blood T cell repertoires in COVID-19 (dated by TCRdb to the early 2020s). Receptor libraries were prepared by the immunoSEQ multiplex PCR assay. TCRdb re-hosts the immuneACCESS table, in-frame sequences only. Its copies lack some clones; in the studies checked, an unresolved V gene accounts for under half of them, and the cause for the rest is not known. The sample data list roughly 340,000 clones, and around 87% of these were observed just once. 1.5% to 2.5% of the sample comes from the top ten. Sample: PBMCs or T cells enriched from blood (not recorded which). All receptors come from a middle-aged man in a cohort exposed to, infected with or recovered from COVID-19 (not recorded which).

J is TRBJ1-4 and V is TRBV2; a weak D match, TRBD1 (6 bases). CDR3 length: 14 residues. V dropped 7 bases and J dropped 8 bases, with 17 bases sitting between them. The V gene's germline CDR1 is SNHLY and CDR2 FYNNEI. CDR3 bases: TGTGCCAGCACCTCTCCAGGGGCAGGGGAAAAACTGTTTTTT. Protein sequence: CASTSPGAGEKLFF.

The chain uses TRBV5-1 and TRBJ2-1; possible D gene TRBD2, 6 bases. CDR3 length equals 14 residues. In germline, CDR1 is SGHRS, CDR2 YFSETQ. V was pared by 0 bases and J by 3 bases, with 7 bases between. DNA of the CDR3: TGCGCCAGCAGCTTGGTGGGAGGCTACAATGAGCAGTTCTTC. Translated: CASSLVGGYNEQFF. The whole variable domain, filled in from reference TRBV5-1 and TRBJ2-1, reads KAGVTQTPRYLIKTRGQQVTLSCSPISGHRSVSWYQQTPGQGLQFLFEYFSETQRNKGNFPGRFSGRQFSNSRSEMNVSTLELGDSALYLCASSLVGGYNEQFFGPGTRLTVL.

The chain recombines TRBV25-1 with TRBJ2-7; 10 bases agree with TRBD1. Unmatched junction bases numbered 10, after V lost 6 bases and J lost 8 bases. CDR3 size: 14 residues. Germline values: CDR1 MGHDK, CDR2 SYGVNS. CDR3 nucleotides: TGTGCCAGCAGACCCCGGGACAGGGGATACCAGCAGTACTTC. Protein product: CASRPRDRGYQQYF.

This clone was seen a handful of times. This chain links TRBV27 with TRBJ1-1; D unresolved. The CDR3 covers 12 residues. Germline V gene sequence: CDR1 MNHEY, CDR2 SMNVEV (reference sequence). Trimming removed 5 bases from V and 4 bases from J, with 8 bases in between. The CDR3 loop is CASSRHGTEAFF. For the CDR3, the DNA is TGTGCCAGCAGTCGCCACGGCACTGAAGCTTTCTTT.

This chain links TRBV6-1 with TRBJ1-6; D possibly corresponds to TRBD1 (6 bases). The CDR3 runs 16 residues. V lost 4 bases and J 1 base, leaving 11 bases between the germline ends. Germline V CDR1 and CDR2: MNHNS, SASEGT. DNA of the CDR3: TGTGCCAGCAGTGGGACAGCCGGATCCTATAATTCACCCCTCCACTTT. Its translation: CASSGTAGSYNSPLHF.

The sample holds one count of this clone. This chain uses TRBV25-1 with TRBJ1-1; D gene ambiguous. Trimming shortened V by 8 bases and J by 3 bases, and 13 bases separated the two germline ends. This CDR3 comprises 13 residues. From germline, CDR1 is MGHDK and CDR2 SYGVNS. The CDR3 sequence: CASALGRDTEAFF. The CDR3 DNA is TGTGCCAGCGCCTTGGGGAGGGACACTGAAGCTTTCTTT. Full variable domain (remainder filled in from reference TRBV25-1 and TRBJ1-1): EADIYQTPRYLVIGTGKKITLECSQTMGHDKMYWYQQDPGMELHLIHYSYGVNSTEKGDLSSESTVSRIRTEHFPLTLESARPSHTSQYLCASALGRDTEAFFGQGTRLTVV.

This chain uses TRBV7-9 with TRBJ2-1; 10 nucleotides line up with TRBD2. The CDR3 extends over 15 amino acids. The germline V gene has CDR1 SEHNR and CDR2 FQNEAQ (reference sequence). Trimming removed 7 bases from V and 7 bases from J; junction bases left unmatched: 10. The CDR3 nucleotides are TGTGCCAGCACCTTGCCTAGCGGGAGAACGAATGAGCAGTTCTTC. Translated: CASTLPSGRTNEQFF.

The chain has TRBV12-2 and TRBJ2-7; the table gives TRBD2 as D, unverified against the DNA. TRBV12-2 is noted as a pseudogene. The CDR3 runs 14 residues. CDR3 sequence reads: CASRDLAGVSEQYF. CDR3 nucleotides: TGTGCAAGTCGCGATCTAGCGGGAGTCTCCGAGCAGTACTTC.

The chain couples TRBV5-1 to TRBJ2-3; 8 nucleotides align to TRBD2. In germline, CDR1 is SGHRS, CDR2 YFSETQ. CDR3 length: 16 residues. The V gene end was trimmed by 0 bases and the J gene end by 2 bases; junction bases not matched to a gene: 5. In nucleotides, the CDR3 is TGCGCCAGCAGCTTGGGGGTTAGCGGGATCACAGATACGCAGTATTTT. Amino acid sequence: CASSLGVSGITDTQYF.

The chain links TRBV5-4 to TRBJ1-6; no clear D gene. V lost 0 bases and J 4 bases, leaving 11 bases between the germline ends. The CDR3 has 16 amino acids. The germline gives CDR1 SGHNT, CDR2 YYREEE (reference sequence). CDR3: CASSLGAQDYNSPLHF. CDR3 nucleotides: TGTGCCAGCAGCTTGGGCGCCCAGGATTATAATTCACCCCTCCACTTT.

The DNA for the CDR3 is TGTGCCAGCAGCGCTCGGACTGAGCAGTACTTC. As protein: CASSARTEQYF. The rearrangement links TRBV7-8 to TRBJ2-7; tentatively, D is TRBD2 (5 bases). The CDR3 totals 11 residues. Germline V lookup: CDR1 SGHVS, CDR2 FQNEAQ. Trimming shortened V by 5 bases and J by 7 bases, and 9 bases separated the two germline ends. The whole variable domain, filled in from reference TRBV7-8 and TRBJ2-7, reads GAGVSQSPRYKVAKRGQDVALRCDPISGHVSLFWYQQALGQGPEFLTYFQNEAQLDKSGLPSDRFFAERPEGSVSTLKIQRTQQEDSAVYLCASSARTEQYFGPGTRLTVT.